The sequence of this T cell receptor (beta chain) was determined in a study of blood T cell repertoires in COVID-19. Study information: From the United States, Italy and Spain came samples of acute and convalescent COVID-19.

Authors' processing steps: Estimation of nucleated cell counts was performed using reference gene primer amplification. This table comes from immunoSEQ multiplex PCR, and its TCRdb copy is limited to in-frame clones, with some not included. The V and J calls and clone size come from that table; D and trimming were worked out from the DNA. The sample contains about 230,000 clones, about four fifths of which appear only once. The clonotype was recovered from a man between 45 and 60 years old with active or convalescent COVID-19. The sample was peripheral blood.

CDR3 residues: CASSLELQRGYTF. The CDR3 DNA reads as TGTGCCAGCAGCTTAGAACTACAACGGGGCTACACCTTC. The rearrangement uses TRBV11-1 and TRBJ1-2; D gene unclear. V lost 1 base to trimming and J lost 8 bases, with 11 bases between them. Germline loops: CDR1 SGHAT, CDR2 FQDESV (reference sequence). The CDR3 consists of 13 residues.